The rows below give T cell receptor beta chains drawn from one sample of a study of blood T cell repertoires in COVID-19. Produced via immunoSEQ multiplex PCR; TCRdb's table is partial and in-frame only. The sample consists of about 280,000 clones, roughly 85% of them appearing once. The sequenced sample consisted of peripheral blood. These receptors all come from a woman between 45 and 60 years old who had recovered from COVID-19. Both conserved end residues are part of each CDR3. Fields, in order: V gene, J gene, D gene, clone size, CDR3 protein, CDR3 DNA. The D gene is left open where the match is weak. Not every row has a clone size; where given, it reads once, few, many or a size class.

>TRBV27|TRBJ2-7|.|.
CASSLGRSYEQYF
TGTGCCAGCAGTTTAGGCCGATCCTACGAGCAGTACTTC
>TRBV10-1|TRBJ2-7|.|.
CASSESGGGRYEQYF
TGCGCCAGCAGTGAGTCAGGGGGCGGGAGGTACGAGCAGTACTTC
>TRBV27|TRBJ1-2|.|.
CASSSQTGPLRGYTF
TGTGCCAGCAGTTCCCAAACAGGACCCCTAAGGGGCTACACCTTC
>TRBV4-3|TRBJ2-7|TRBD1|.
CASSQARTGGNEQYF
TGCGCCAGCAGCCAGGCAAGGACAGGGGGGAACGAGCAGTACTTC
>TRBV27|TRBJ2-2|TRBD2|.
CASSLRGLAGDLNTGELFF
TGTGCCAGCAGTTTAAGGGGACTAGCGGGAGACCTAAACACCGGGGAGCTGTTTTTT
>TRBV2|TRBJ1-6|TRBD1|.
CASSDTTGVRNSPLHF
TGTGCCAGCAGTGATACTACAGGGGTGCGGAATTCACCCCTCCACTTT
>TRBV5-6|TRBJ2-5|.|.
CASSLYVTTNLGGQETQYF
TGTGCCAGCAGCTTGTATGTGACTACCAATCTCGGGGGTCAAGAGACCCAGTACTTC
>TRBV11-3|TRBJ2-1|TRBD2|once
CASSLVGGGAGDEQFF
TGTGCCAGCAGCTTAGTTGGCGGGGGGGCAGGGGATGAGCAGTTCTTC
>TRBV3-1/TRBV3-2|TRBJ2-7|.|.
CASSQGVIQLGYEQYF
TGTGCCAGCAGCCAAGGAGTCATTCAGCTCGGGTACGAGCAGTACTTC
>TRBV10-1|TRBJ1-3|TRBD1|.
CASSETDRGTGNTIYF
TGCGCCAGCAGTGAGACGGACAGGGGGACTGGAAACACCATATATTTT